This T cell receptor beta chain was sequenced for a study of blood T cell repertoires in COVID-19. As for the study in general: PBMCs, B-cell-depleted T cells, or T cells provided the cDNA or gDNA that made up the material.

Germline V gene data show CDR1 as MNHEY and CDR2 as SVGAGI. V was pared by 4 bases and J by 6 bases, with 16 bases between. This CDR3 region has 15 residues. Patients in Seattle were enrolled during active infection, then followed longitudinally. Assay: immunoSEQ multiplex PCR; the TCRdb copy retains only in-frame clones and omits some. The repertoire includes some 270,000 clones, 90% of them detected once, and 2.1% sits in the top ten. Material for sequencing was peripheral blood. The V gene is TRBV6-5, the J gene TRBJ1-3; D might be TRBD1 (6 bases). This clonotype was sampled from a woman aged 55-69 years with COVID-19, enrolled during active disease. CDR3: CASSSPKQGLNTIYF. CDR3 nucleotides: TGTGCCAGCAGTTCCCCGAAACAGGGCCTAAACACCATATATTTT.